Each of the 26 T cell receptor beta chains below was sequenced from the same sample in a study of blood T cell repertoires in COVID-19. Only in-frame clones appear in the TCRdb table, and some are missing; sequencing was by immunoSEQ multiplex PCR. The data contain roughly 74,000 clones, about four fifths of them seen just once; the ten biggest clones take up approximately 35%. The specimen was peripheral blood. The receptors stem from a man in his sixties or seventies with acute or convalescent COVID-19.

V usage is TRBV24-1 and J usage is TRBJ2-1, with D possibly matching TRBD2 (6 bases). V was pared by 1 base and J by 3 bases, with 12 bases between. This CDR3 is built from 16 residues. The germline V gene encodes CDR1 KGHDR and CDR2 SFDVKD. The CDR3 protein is CATSDLSARGYNEQFF. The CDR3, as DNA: TGTGCCACCAGTGATTTATCTGCGCGGGGCTACAATGAGCAGTTCTTC.

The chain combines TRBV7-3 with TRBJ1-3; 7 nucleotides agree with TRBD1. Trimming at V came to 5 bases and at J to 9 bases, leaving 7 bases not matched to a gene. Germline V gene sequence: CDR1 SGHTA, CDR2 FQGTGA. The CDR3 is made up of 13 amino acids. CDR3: CASSQQGSSTIYF. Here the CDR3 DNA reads TGTGCCAGCAGCCAACAGGGGAGTAGCACCATATATTTT.

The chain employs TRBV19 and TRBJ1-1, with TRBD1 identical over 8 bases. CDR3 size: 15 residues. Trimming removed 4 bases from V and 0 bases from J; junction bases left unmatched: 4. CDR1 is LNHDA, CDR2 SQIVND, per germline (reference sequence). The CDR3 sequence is CASSRQGSMNTEAFF. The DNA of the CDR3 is TGTGCCAGTAGTAGACAGGGGTCTATGAACACTGAAGCTTTCTTT.

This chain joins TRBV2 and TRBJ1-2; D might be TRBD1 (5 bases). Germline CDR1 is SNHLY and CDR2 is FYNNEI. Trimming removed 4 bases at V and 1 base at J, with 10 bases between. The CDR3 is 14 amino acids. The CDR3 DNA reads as TGTGCCAGCAGTGTGGGGGGAGGTAACTATGGCTACACCTTC. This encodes CASSVGGGNYGYTF.

CDR3 nucleotide sequence: TGTGCCAGTAGTATAGTAGGACTAGCGGGAGGCAATGAGCAGTTCTTC. It translates to CASSIVGLAGGNEQFF. The chain has TRBV19 and TRBJ2-1; 14 positions match TRBD2. Germline-derived CDR1 and CDR2 are LNHDA and SQIVND (reference sequence). This CDR3 has 16 amino acids. V shed 1 base, J shed 6 bases, and the junction held 2 bases outside the gene matches.

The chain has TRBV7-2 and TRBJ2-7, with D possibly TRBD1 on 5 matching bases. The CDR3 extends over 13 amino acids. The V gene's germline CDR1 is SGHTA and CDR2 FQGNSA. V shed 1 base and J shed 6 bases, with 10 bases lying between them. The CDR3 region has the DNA TGTGCCAGCAGCTTAGATCCAGGGCCCGAGCAGTACTTC. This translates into CASSLDPGPEQYF.

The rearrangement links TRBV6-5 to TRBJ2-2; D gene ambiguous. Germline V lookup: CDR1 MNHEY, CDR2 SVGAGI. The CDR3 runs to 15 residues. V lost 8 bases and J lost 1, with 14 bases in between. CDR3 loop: CASPIAELNTGELFF. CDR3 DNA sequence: TGTGCCAGCCCAATTGCGGAGCTGAACACCGGGGAGCTGTTTTTT.

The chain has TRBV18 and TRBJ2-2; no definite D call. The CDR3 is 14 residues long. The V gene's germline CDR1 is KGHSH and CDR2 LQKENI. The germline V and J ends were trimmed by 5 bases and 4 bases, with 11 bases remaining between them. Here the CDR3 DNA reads TGTGCCAGCTCAGTGTTTAGCCCCACCGGGGAGCTGTTTTTT. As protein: CASSVFSPTGELFF. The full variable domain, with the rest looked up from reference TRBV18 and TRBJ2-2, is NAGVMQNPRHLVRRRGQEARLRCSPMKGHSHVYWYRQLPEEGLKFMVYLQKENIIDESGMPKERFSAEFPKEGPSILRIQQVVRGDSAAYFCASSVFSPTGELFFGEGSRLTVL.

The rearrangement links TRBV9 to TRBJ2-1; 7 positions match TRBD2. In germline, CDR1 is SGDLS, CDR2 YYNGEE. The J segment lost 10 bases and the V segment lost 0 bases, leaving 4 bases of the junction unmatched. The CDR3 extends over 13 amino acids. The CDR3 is CASSVVQRGEQFF. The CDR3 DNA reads TGTGCCAGCAGCGTAGTCCAGCGGGGAGAGCAGTTCTTC.

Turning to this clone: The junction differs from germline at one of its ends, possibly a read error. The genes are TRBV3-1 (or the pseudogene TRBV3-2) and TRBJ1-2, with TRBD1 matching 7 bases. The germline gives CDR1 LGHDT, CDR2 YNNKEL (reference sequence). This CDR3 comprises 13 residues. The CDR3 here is CASSQLVDRESVF. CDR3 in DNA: TGTGCCAGCAGCCAGTTGGTCGACAGGGAGTCGGTCTTC.

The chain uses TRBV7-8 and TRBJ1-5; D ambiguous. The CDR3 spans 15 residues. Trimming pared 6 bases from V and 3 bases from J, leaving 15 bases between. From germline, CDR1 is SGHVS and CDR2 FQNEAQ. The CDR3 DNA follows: TGTGCCAGCAGGCCCTCGGGGATTGCCAATCAGCCCCAGCATTTT. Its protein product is CASRPSGIANQPQHF.

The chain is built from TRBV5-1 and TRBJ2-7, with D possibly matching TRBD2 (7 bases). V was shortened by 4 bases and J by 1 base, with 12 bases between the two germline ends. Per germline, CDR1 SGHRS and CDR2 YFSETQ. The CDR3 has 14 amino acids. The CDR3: CASSGGGGSYEQYF. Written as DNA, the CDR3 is TGCGCCAGCAGCGGGGGAGGGGGATCCTACGAGCAGTACTTC.

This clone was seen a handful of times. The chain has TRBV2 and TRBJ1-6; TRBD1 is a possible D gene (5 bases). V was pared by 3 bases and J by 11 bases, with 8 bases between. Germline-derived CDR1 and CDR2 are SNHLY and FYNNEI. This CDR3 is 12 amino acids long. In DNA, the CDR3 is TGTGCCAGCAGTGAGTTGGGGCCACCCCTCCACTTT. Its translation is CASSELGPPLHF.

CDR3 DNA: TGCGCCAGCAGCCAACTTGGACTAGCGGGCCATAGCTCCTACAATGAGCAGTTCTTC. Translated, it gives CASSQLGLAGHSSYNEQFF. The rearrangement uses TRBV4-1 and TRBJ2-1; 11 bases fit TRBD2. The CDR3 spans 19 residues. The V gene's germline CDR1 is MGHRA and CDR2 YSYEKL. Trimming cost V 2 bases and J 0 bases; bases outside gene matches: 9.

The DNA for the CDR3 is TGCGCCAGCAGCTTGTTAGCGGGGGATACGCAGTATTTT. Translating it yields CASSLLAGDTQYF. The chain employs TRBV5-1 and TRBJ2-3, with TRBD2 matching 8 bases. The CDR3 is made up of 13 amino acids. Losses at the gene ends were 1 base for V and 6 bases for J; bases not matched to a gene: 1. CDR1 SGHRS and CDR2 YFSETQ come from the germline V gene.

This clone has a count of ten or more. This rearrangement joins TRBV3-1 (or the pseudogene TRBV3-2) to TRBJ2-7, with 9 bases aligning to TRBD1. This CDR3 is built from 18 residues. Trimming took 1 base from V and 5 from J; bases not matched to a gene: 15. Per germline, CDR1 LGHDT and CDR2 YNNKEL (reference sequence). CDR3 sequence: CASSQARRTGGGGNEQYF. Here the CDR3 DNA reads TGTGCCAGCAGCCAAGCTCGCCGAACAGGGGGCGGTGGAAACGAGCAGTACTTC.

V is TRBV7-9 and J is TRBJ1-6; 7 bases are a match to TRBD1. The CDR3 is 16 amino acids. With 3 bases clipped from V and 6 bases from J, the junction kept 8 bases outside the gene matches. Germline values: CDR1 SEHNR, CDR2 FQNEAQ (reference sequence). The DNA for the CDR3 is TGTGCCAGCAGCTTTGGTCAGGGGGTAGGTAATTCACCCCTCCACTTT. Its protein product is CASSFGQGVGNSPLHF.

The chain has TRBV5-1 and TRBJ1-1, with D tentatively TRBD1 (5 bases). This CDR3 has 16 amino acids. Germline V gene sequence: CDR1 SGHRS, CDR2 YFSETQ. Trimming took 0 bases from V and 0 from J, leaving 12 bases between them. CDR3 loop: CASSLDGTMVNTEAFF. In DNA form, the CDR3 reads TGCGCCAGCAGCTTGGATGGGACTATGGTGAACACTGAAGCTTTCTTT. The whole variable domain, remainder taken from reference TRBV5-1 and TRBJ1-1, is KAGVTQTPRYLIKTRGQQVTLSCSPISGHRSVSWYQQTPGQGLQFLFEYFSETQRNKGNFPGRFSGRQFSNSRSEMNVSTLELGDSALYLCASSLDGTMVNTEAFFGQGTRLTVV.

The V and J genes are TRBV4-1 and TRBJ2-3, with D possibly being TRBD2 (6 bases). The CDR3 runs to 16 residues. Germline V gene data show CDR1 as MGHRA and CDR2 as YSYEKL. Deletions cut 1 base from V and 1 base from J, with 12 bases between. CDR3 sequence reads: CASSQGGGLGTDTQYF. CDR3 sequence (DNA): TGCGCCAGCAGCCAAGGAGGAGGGTTAGGCACAGATACGCAGTATTTT.

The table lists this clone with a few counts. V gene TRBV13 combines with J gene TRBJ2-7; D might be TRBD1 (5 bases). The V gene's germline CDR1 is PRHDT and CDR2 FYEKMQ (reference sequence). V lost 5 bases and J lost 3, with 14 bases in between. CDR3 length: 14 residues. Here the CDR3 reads CASSQRREIYEQYF. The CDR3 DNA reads TGTGCCAGCAGCCAGCGCAGGGAAATCTACGAGCAGTACTTC.

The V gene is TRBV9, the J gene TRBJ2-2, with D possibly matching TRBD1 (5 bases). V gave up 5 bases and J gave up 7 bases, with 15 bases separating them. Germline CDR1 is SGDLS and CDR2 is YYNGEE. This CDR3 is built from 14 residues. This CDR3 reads CASSTDTFGGELFF. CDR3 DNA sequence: TGTGCCAGCAGTACGGACACGTTCGGCGGGGAGCTGTTTTTT. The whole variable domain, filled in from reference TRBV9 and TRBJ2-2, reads DSGVTQTPKHLITATGQRVTLRCSPRSGDLSVYWYQQSLDQGLQFLIQYYNGEERAKGNILERFSAQQFPDLHSELNLSSLELGDSALYFCASSTDTFGGELFFGEGSRLTVL.

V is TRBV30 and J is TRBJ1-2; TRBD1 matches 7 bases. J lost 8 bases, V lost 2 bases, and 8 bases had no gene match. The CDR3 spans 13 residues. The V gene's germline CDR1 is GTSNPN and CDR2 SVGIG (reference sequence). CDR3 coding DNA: TGTGCCTGGAGTCCGACAGGGTTACGCGGCTACACCTTC. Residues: CAWSPTGLRGYTF.

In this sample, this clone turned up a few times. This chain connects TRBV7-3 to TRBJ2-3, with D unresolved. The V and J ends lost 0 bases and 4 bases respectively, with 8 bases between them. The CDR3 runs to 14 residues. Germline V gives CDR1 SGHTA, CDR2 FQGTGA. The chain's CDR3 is CASSLTRPPDTQYF. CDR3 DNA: TGTGCCAGCAGCTTAACCAGGCCGCCAGATACGCAGTATTTT.

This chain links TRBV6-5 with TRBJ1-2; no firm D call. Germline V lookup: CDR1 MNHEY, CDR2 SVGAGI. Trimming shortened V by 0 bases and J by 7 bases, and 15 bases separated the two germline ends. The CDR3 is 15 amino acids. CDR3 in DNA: TGTGCCAGCAGTTACTCCATCTCAGGAGGAAGTGGCTACACCTTC. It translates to CASSYSISGGSGYTF.

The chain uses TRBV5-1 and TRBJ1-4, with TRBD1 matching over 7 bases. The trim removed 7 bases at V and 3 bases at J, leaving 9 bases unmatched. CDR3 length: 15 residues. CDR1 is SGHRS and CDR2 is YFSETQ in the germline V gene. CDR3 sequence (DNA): TGCGCCAGCGGGACGACAGGGATGGCTAATGAAAAACTGTTTTTT. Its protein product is CASGTTGMANEKLFF.

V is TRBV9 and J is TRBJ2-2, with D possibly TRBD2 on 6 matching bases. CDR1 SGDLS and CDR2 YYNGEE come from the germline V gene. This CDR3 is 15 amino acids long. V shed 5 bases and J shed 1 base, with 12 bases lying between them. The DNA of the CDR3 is TGTGCCAGCAGACCGAGTAGCGGGAACACCGGGGAGCTGTTTTTT. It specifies CASRPSSGNTGELFF.